A single count supports the clone carrying this TCR beta chain. Produced via immunoSEQ multiplex PCR; TCRdb's table is partial and in-frame only. In the table there are 75,000 to 100,000 clones, about nine tenths of which are singletons. Treatment of the sample: preoperative locoregional IRX-2 cytokine immunotherapy. Samples came from a phase Ib trial of preoperative locoregional IRX-2 cytokine immunotherapy. These data belong to a study of preoperative IRX-2 immunotherapy in early breast cancer. CDR3 length: 17 amino acids. The V and J ends lost 0 bases and 4 bases respectively, with 19 bases between them. CDR1 is SGHRS, CDR2 YFSETQ, per germline.

This TCR came from a human donor with breast cancer. The chain combines TRBV5-1 with TRBJ1-1, with D possibly TRBD1 on 5 matching bases. The sample was tumor tissue, taken after IRX-2 immunotherapy. In DNA form, the CDR3 reads TGCGCCAGCAGCTTGGTTGGGTTTTTCGGTGGGGGCACTGAAGCTTTCTTT. This encodes CASSLVGFFGGGTEAFF.